This T cell receptor beta chain was recovered during a study of T cells in Graves' hyperthyroidism and ophthalmopathy. Trimming pared 7 bases from V and 5 bases from J, leaving 17 bases between. CDR1 and CDR2 from the germline V gene are SQVTM and ANQGSEA. This CDR3 has 13 residues. Template material for amplifying TCR beta CDR3 regions consisted of RNA transcripts. The HTBI primer set was used in a first-round RT-PCR of the TCR CDR3. TCRdb redid the calling of the multiplex PCR reads with MiXCR, one entry per CDR3 protein. Here the sample spans 480,000 or so distinct CDR3 sequences, around 14% being singletons.

The V and J genes are TRBV29-1 and TRBJ1-1; D not resolved. This TCR derives from a woman under 30 with Graves' hyperthyroidism. What was sequenced was blood. CDR3 sequence reads: CSAPLNTRTEAFF. CDR3 bases: TGCAGCGCTCCCTTAAACACGAGAACTGAAGCTTTCTTT.